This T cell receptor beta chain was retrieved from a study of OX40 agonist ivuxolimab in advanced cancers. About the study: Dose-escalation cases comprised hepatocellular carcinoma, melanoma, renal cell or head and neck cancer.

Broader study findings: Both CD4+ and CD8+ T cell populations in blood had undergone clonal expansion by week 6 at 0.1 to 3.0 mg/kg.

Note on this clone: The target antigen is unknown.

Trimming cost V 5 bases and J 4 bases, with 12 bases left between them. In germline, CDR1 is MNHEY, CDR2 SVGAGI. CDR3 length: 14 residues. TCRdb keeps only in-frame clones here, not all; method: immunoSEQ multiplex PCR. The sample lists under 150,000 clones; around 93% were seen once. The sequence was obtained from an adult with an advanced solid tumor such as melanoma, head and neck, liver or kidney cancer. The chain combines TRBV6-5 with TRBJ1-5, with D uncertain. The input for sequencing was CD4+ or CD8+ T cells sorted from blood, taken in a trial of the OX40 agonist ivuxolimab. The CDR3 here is CASSPRLGNQPQHF. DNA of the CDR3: TGTGCCAGCAGTCCCCGTCTTGGAAATCAGCCCCAGCATTTT.